The 7 T cell receptor beta chains below were found in one sample sequenced in a study of early T cells in non-severe SARS-CoV-2 infection. TCRdb reprocessed the 5' RACE reads with MiXCR, giving one entry per CDR3 protein. Of 30,000 or so distinct CDR3 sequences in the sample, over 6.5% were seen once. Input material: whole blood. These receptors all come from an adult who was a healthcare worker with PCR-confirmed SARS-CoV-2 infection or an uninfected control (not recorded which).

The genes are TRBV12-3 or TRBV12-4 and TRBJ2-3; TRBD2 matches 10 bases. V was pared by 5 bases and J by 2 bases, with 7 bases of the junction left unmatched. The CDR3 covers 16 residues. The CDR3 loop reads CASSLATSGFTDTQYF. CDR3 bases: TGTGCCAGCAGTCTCGCGACTAGCGGGTTCACAGATACGCAGTATTTT.

This clonotype came up many times. This chain connects TRBV7-2 to TRBJ2-1, with TRBD2 matching 10 bases. V gave up 1 base and J gave up 4 bases; unmatched junction bases: 4. The CDR3 consists of 16 residues. Germline CDR1 is SGHTA and CDR2 is FQGNSA. Here the CDR3 reads CASSLVGTSEYNEQFF. CDR3 bases: TGTGCCAGCAGCTTAGTAGGGACTAGCGAGTACAATGAGCAGTTCTTC.

J is TRBJ2-7 and V is TRBV28, with 7 bases fitting TRBD2. This CDR3 region has 14 residues. Germline V lookup: CDR1 MDHEN, CDR2 SYDVKM. Trimming took 4 bases from V and 2 from J; bases not matched to a gene: 5. The CDR3 loop reads CASSWGGGTYEQYF. The CDR3 nucleotides are TGTGCCAGCAGTTGGGGGGGAGGGACCTACGAGCAGTACTTC.

This clonotype came up many times. The chain couples TRBV15 to TRBJ2-3, with 10 bases that match TRBD2. Germline loops: CDR1 LNHNV, CDR2 YYDKDF (reference sequence). The CDR3 loop spans 17 amino acids. With V trimmed by 8 bases and J by 6 bases, 17 bases remained unmatched. This CDR3 reads CATAGIPGLALPDTQYF. The CDR3 nucleotides read TGTGCCACCGCGGGGATTCCGGGACTAGCGCTCCCGGATACGCAGTATTTT. The variable domain in full, with the rest retrieved from reference TRBV15 and TRBJ2-3, is DAMVIQNPRYQVTQFGKPVTLSCSQTLNHNVMYWYQQKSSQAPKLLFHYYDKDFNNEADTPDNFQSRRPNTSFCFLDIRSPGLGDTAMYLCATAGIPGLALPDTQYFGPGTRLTVL.

The chain is built from TRBV24-1 and TRBJ2-2; the D is unclear. Between the trimmed V and J ends, which lost 10 bases and 6 bases, there was a span of 14 bases. Per the germline V gene, CDR1 is KGHDR and CDR2 is SFDVKD. This CDR3 has 13 residues. CDR3 sequence reads: CATRLTPSGELFF. CDR3 DNA sequence: TGTGCCACGCGGCTGACGCCTTCCGGGGAGCTGTTTTTT.

In its sample, this clonotype was seen a few times. The chain uses TRBV4-2 and TRBJ1-1; D is possibly TRBD1 (5 bases). Germline CDR1 and CDR2: LGHNA and YNFKEQ. Trimming stripped 0 bases from V and 0 bases from J, with 14 bases between. The CDR3 covers 17 residues. This CDR3 is CASSQERQGGVNTEAFF. DNA of the CDR3: TGTGCCAGCAGCCAAGAAAGGCAGGGAGGGGTGAACACTGAAGCTTTCTTT.

This clonotype appeared many times. This chain joins TRBV4-2 and TRBJ1-1; maybe TRBD1 (5 bases). Germline CDR1 LGHNA, CDR2 YNFKEQ. The CDR3 is made up of 17 amino acids. The ends were cut back, 0 bases at V and 1 base at J, with 15 bases in the middle. The CDR3 DNA reads as TGTGCCAGCAGCCAAGATGGCCAGGGAGATAAGAACACTGAAGCTTTCTTT. It translates to CASSQDGQGDKNTEAFF.